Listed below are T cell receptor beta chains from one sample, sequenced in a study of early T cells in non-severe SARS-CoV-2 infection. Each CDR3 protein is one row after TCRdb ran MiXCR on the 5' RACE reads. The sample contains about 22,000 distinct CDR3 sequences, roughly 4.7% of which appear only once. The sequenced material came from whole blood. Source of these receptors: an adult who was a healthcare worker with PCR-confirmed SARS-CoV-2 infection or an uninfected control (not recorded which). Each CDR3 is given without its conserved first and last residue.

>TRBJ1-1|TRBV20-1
SATNLGKAF
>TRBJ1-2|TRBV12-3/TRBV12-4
ASSPITGYGYT
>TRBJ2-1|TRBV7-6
ASSLGGESSYNEQF
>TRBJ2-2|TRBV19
ASSSTGELF
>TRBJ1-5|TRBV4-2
ASSGRNQPQH
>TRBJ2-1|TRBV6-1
ASSVSRINEQF
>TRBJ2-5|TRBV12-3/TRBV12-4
ASSQRTGGGFRRETQY
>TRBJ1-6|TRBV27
ASSLAGGSYNSPLH
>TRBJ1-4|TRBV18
ASSPGTPTNEKLF
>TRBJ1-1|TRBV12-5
ASGLAANTEAF
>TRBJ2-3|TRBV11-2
ASSPGLPTDTQY
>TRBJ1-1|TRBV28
ASSLDRDTEAF
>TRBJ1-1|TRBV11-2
ASSFAMNTEAF
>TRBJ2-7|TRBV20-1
SVPGVGYEQY
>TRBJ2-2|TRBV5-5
ASSLFPREASGELF
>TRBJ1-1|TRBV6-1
ASTRIGGRVTEAF
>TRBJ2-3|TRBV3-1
ASSQKLDRPDTQY
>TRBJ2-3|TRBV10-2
ASRGGGAGTDTQY
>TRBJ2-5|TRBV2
ASSASGGNQETQY
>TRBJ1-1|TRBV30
ACERNTEAF
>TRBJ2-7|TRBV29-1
SVRAPAAYEQY
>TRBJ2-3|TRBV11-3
ASSWGTGDGDTQY
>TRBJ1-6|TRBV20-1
SAGQGLYSPLH
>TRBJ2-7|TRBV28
ASSFPNSYEQY
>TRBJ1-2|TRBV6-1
ASASGVGRYGYT
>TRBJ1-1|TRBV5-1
ASSPGINTEAF
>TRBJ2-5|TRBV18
ASSPPGETQY
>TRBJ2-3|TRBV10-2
ASSDGGMGDTQY
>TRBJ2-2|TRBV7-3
ASSLTSREDPGELF
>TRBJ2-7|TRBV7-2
ASSLVREQY
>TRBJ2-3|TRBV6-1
ASSEMVAGGADTQY
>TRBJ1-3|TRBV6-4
ASRTDESSGNTIY
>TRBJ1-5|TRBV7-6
ASSLGGGNQPQH
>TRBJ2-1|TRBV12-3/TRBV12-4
ASSLSTGNEQF
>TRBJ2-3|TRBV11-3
ASSSTRGGRPDTQY
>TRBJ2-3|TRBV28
ASSFSGTQY
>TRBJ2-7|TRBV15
ATSRTGPVEY
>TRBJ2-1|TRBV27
ASSSPSSGGPYEQF
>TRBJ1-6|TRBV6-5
ASSYSNRGRSPLH
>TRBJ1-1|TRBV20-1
SAPHSQNTEAF
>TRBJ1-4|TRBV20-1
SARAYSGTPSRRDEKLF
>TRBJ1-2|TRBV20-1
SARDSANYGYT
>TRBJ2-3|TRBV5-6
ASSVGQGSSTDTQY
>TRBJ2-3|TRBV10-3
AIAGGTDTQY
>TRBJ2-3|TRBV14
ASSQANPVDTQY
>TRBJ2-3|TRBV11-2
ASSFGFGSDTQY
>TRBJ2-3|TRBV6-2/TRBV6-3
ASSYSQGRTGSTDTQY
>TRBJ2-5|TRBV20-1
SAYPGINQETQY
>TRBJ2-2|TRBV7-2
ASSWGGQVNTGELF
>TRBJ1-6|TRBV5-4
ASSLGNEGNSPLH
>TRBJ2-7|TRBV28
ASSQDRLKQY
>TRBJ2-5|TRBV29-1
SVVPGQGPQETQY
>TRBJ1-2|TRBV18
ASSPRRGDLDGYT
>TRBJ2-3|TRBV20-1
SANSGSFSTDTQY
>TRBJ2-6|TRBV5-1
ASSPGGSGANVLT
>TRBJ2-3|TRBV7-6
ASSLRLASDTQY
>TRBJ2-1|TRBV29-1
SVVSLWQSGQF
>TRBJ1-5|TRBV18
ASSPGTGEQPQH
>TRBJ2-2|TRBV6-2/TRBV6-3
ASRREAKSAGELF